The 11 T cell receptor beta chains listed next were all sequenced from one sample in a study of early T cells in non-severe SARS-CoV-2 infection. TCRdb ran MiXCR on the 5' RACE reads and lists one entry per CDR3 protein. Here the sample spans about 69,000 distinct CDR3 sequences, about 10% being singletons. Sequencing was done on a sample of whole blood. These receptors all stem from an adult who was a healthcare worker with PCR-confirmed SARS-CoV-2 infection or an uninfected control (not recorded which).

This clonotype was counted between two and nine times. The V call is TRBV3-1, the J call TRBJ2-7; either TRBD1 or TRBD2 may fit D (6 bases each). This CDR3 contains 16 residues. V lost 0 bases and J 7 bases, leaving 19 bases between the germline ends. Germline lookup yields CDR1 LGHDT and CDR2 YNNKEL (reference sequence). CDR3 amino acids: CASSQDRTGAQYEQYF. The CDR3 coding sequence is TGTGCCAGCAGCCAAGACAGGACGGGGGCCCAATATGAGCAGTACTTC.

This clonotype was seen repeatedly, ten times or more. The chain carries TRBV20-1 and TRBJ2-7; D is unclear. The CDR3 runs to 12 residues. Germline CDR1 is DFQATT and CDR2 is SNEGSKA (reference sequence). CDR3 sequence reads: CRAAGGIYEQYF. CDR3 DNA: TGCAGGGCTGCTGGTGGGATTTACGAGCAGTACTTC.

This clonotype showed up many times. J is TRBJ2-7 and V is TRBV7-3; 10 bases are shared with TRBD1. Trimming took 4 bases from V and 6 from J; bases not matched to a gene: 3. The CDR3 consists of 13 residues. Germline CDR1 is SGHTA and CDR2 is FQGTGA. CDR3 in amino acids: CASSYGQGGEQYF. As DNA, the CDR3 is TGTGCCAGCAGCTACGGACAGGGGGGCGAGCAGTACTTC.

This chain joins TRBV7-2 and TRBJ2-3, with D maybe TRBD2 (6 bases). V was pared by 3 bases and J by 1 base, with 11 bases between. Germline CDR1 SGHTA, CDR2 FQGNSA. The CDR3 is made up of 15 amino acids. The CDR3 sequence: CASSFLATRTDTQYF. The CDR3 DNA reads as TGTGCCAGCAGCTTTCTAGCGACCCGCACAGATACGCAGTATTTT.

There are many counts of this clonotype. V gene TRBV29-1 combines with J gene TRBJ1-2, with a tentative D call TRBD1 (5 bases). V lost 2 bases, J lost 4 bases, and 14 bases lay in between. The CDR3 runs 14 residues. CDR1 and CDR2 (germline): SQVTM, ANQGSEA. The DNA for the CDR3 is TGCAGCGTTGAAACAACGACAGCGTTCTATGGCTACACCTTC. This encodes CSVETTTAFYGYTF.

Ten or more counts support this clonotype. The V and J genes are TRBV5-1 and TRBJ2-3, with TRBD1 matching 10 bases. Germline values: CDR1 SGHRS, CDR2 YFSETQ. The CDR3 consists of 14 residues. V lost 4 bases and J lost 3; bases outside the gene matches: 2. In DNA form, the CDR3 reads TGCGCCAGCAGCAAGGACAGGGGGACAGATACGCAGTATTTT. It encodes CASSKDRGTDTQYF.

The sample holds a few counts of this clonotype. The chain links TRBV20-1 to TRBJ2-1; D perhaps matches TRBD2 (5 bases). The CDR3 extends over 10 amino acids. Trimming removed 7 bases at V and 6 bases at J, with 7 bases between. Germline loops: CDR1 DFQATT, CDR2 SNEGSKA (reference sequence). CDR3 in DNA: TGCAGTGTCGGGGTCAATGAGCAGTTCTTC. Its protein product is CSVGVNEQFF.

The chain links TRBV20-1 to TRBJ2-2, with 10 bases aligning to TRBD2. This CDR3 contains 17 residues. CDR1 is DFQATT and CDR2 is SNEGSKA in the germline V gene (reference sequence). After removal of 3 bases from V and 6 bases from J, the junction contained 13 bases not matched to a gene. DNA for the CDR3: TGCAGTGCTAGCCTAATGGGCCTAGCGGGAGTCTCCGGGGAGCTGTTTTTT. Translated, it gives CSASLMGLAGVSGELFF.

This clonotype was recorded a few times. The chain uses TRBV29-1 and TRBJ2-3; tentative D call: TRBD2 (7 bases). This CDR3 comprises 12 residues. CDR1 and CDR2 (germline): SQVTM, ANQGSEA. Trimming shortened V by 6 bases and J by 4 bases, and 11 bases separated the two germline ends. This CDR3 reads CSVRGGADTQYF. DNA for the CDR3: TGCAGCGTGCGAGGGGGGGCAGATACGCAGTATTTT.

The chain has TRBV20-1 and TRBJ2-4, with 7 bases identical to TRBD1. Germline CDR1 and CDR2: DFQATT and SNEGSKA (reference sequence). This CDR3 spans 14 amino acids. J gave up 7 bases and V 6 bases, and 12 bases lay outside the gene matches. In DNA form, the CDR3 reads TGCAGTGCAGAAATACAGGGGTCAAGGAACATTCAGTACTTC. The encoded protein is CSAEIQGSRNIQYF.

This clonotype appeared many times. J is TRBJ2-7 and V is TRBV20-1, with 11 bases matching TRBD1. Germline V gene lookup returns CDR1 DFQATT and CDR2 SNEGSKA (reference sequence). The CDR3 loop spans 14 amino acids. V shed 4 bases, J shed 7 bases, and the junction held 9 bases outside the gene matches. The DNA for the CDR3 is TGCAGTGCTATTTACGGACAGGGGGCTGGGGAGCAGTACTTC. It translates to CSAIYGQGAGEQYF.